A selection of T cell receptor beta chains follows, all from one sample in a study of T cells after yellow fever vaccination. Using its own MiXCR run on the 5' RACE reads, TCRdb lists one record per CDR3 protein. The sample holds about 580,000 distinct CDR3 sequences, less than 20% seen once. The sequenced sample was PBMCs, obtained less than 6 days after the first yellow fever vaccination. These receptors were collected from a man aged 18 to 35 who received the YFV17D yellow fever vaccine. CDR3s include the opening cysteine and the closing phenylalanine or tryptophan. The D gene is left open where the match is weak. Clone sizes are given selectively: once, few, many, or a class where the clone is expanded.

clone_size j_call d_call v_call cdr3_aa cdr3_nt
. TRBJ2-3 TRBD2 TRBV4-1 CASSGSGGRTDTQYF TGCGCCAGCAGCGGGAGCGGGGGGCGCACAGATACGCAGTATTTT
. TRBJ2-5 . TRBV11-2 CASSRRDAQETQYF TGTGCCAGCAGCCGCCGGGACGCGCAAGAGACCCAGTACTTC
once TRBJ1-5 . TRBV5-5 CASSWGGVQPQHF TGTGCCAGCAGCTGGGGGGGGGTACAGCCCCAGCATTTT
few TRBJ1-5 . TRBV28 CASAAGNQPQHF TGTGCCAGCGCTGCAGGGAATCAGCCCCAGCATTTT
few TRBJ1-1 . TRBV4-3 CASSRARANTEAFF TGCGCCAGCAGCCGCGCCCGGGCGAACACTGAAGCTTTCTTT
. TRBJ2-1 TRBD2 TRBV4-3 CASSQEGGWNEQFF TGCGCCAGCAGCCAAGAGGGGGGGTGGAATGAGCAGTTCTTC
. TRBJ2-1 TRBD2 TRBV3-1 CASSQESGGGSYNEQFF TGTGCCAGCAGCCAAGAGTCTGGCGGGGGCTCCTACAATGAGCAGTTCTTC
many TRBJ2-1 . TRBV5-1 CASREGGEQFF TGCGCCAGCAGAGAGGGTGGCGAGCAGTTCTTC
. TRBJ2-2 . TRBV5-1 CASSPRSALTGELFF TGCGCCAGCAGCCCCCGAAGCGCGCTCACCGGGGAGCTGTTTTTT
. TRBJ2-1 . TRBV5-1 CASSRLDEQFF TGCGCCAGCAGCCGCCTGGATGAGCAGTTCTTC
. TRBJ2-1 . TRBV5-6 CASRRGATEQFF TGTGCCAGCAGACGGGGGGCCACTGAGCAGTTCTTC
few TRBJ2-7 . TRBV6-2/TRBV6-3 CASSFRGWYEQYF TGTGCCAGCAGTTTTAGGGGTTGGTACGAGCAGTACTTC
few TRBJ2-5 . TRBV10-1 CASSSGDRETQYF TGCGCCAGCAGTTCAGGCGATCGGGAGACCCAGTACTTC
. TRBJ1-6 . TRBV6-5 CASSYDGFNSPLHF TGTGCCAGCAGTTACGACGGGTTCAATTCACCCCTCCACTTT
. TRBJ1-5 . TRBV19 CASSIRQYSNQPQHF TGTGCCAGTAGTATCCGCCAATATAGCAATCAGCCCCAGCATTTT
few TRBJ2-3 . TRBV19 CASSKGLRDTQYF TGTGCCAGTAGTAAGGGACTGCGGGATACGCAGTATTTT
. TRBJ2-7 TRBD1 TRBV28 CASLDRSYEQYF TGTGCCAGCCTGGACAGGTCCTACGAGCAGTACTTC
few TRBJ1-4 TRBD1 TRBV20-1 CSARDTGGTATNEKLFF TGCAGTGCTAGGGACACAGGGGGAACCGCAACTAATGAAAAACTGTTTTTT
. TRBJ1-1 . TRBV4-1 CASSQEWKWNTEAFF TGCGCCAGCAGCCAAGAATGGAAGTGGAACACTGAAGCTTTCTTT
. TRBJ2-1 TRBD2 TRBV10-3 CAISDIAGGDNEQFF TGTGCCATCAGTGATATAGCGGGGGGGGACAATGAGCAGTTCTTC
. TRBJ2-7 . TRBV3-1 CASSRMGEQYF TGTGCCAGCAGCCGAATGGGGGAGCAGTACTTC
. TRBJ2-7 TRBD2 TRBV6-5 CASSYSTSGAYEQYF TGTGCCAGCAGTTACTCAACTAGCGGGGCCTACGAGCAGTACTTC
. TRBJ1-5 . TRBV2 CASSVRTENQPQHF TGTGCCAGCAGTGTAAGGACGGAAAATCAGCCCCAGCATTTT
. TRBJ2-3 . TRBV5-1 CASSSDASTDTQYF TGCGCCAGCAGCTCCGACGCTAGCACAGATACGCAGTATTTT